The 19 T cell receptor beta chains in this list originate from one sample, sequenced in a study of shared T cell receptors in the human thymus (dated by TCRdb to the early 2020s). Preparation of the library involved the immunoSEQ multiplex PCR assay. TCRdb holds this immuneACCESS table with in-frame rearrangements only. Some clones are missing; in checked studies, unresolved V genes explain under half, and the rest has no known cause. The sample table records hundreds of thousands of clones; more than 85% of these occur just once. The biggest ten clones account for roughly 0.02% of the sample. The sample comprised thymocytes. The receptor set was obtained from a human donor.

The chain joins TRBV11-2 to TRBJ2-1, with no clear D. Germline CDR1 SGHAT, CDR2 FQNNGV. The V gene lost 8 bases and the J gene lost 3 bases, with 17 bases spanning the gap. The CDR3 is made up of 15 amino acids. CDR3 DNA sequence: TGTGCCAGCGGGAAAAAGGGCGCCCACTACAATGAGCAGTTCTTC. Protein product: CASGKKGAHYNEQFF.

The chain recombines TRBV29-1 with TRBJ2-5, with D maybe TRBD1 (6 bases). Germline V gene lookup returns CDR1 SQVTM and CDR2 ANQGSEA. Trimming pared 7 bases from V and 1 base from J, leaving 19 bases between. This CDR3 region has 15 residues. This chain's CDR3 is CSADKRGSPQETQYF. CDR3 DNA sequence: TGCAGCGCCGACAAGAGGGGGTCACCCCAAGAGACCCAGTACTTC.

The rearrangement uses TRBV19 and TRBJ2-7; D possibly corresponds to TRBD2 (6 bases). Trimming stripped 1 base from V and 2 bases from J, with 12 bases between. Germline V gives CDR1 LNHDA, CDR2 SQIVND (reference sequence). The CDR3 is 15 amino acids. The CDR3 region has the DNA TGTGCCAGTAGTATAGGAGGGAGGTCCACCTACGAGCAGTACTTC. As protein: CASSIGGRSTYEQYF.

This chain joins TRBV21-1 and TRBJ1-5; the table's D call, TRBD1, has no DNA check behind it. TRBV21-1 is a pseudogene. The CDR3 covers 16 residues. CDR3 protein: CASSKRGQGMGQPQHF. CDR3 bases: TGTGCCAGCAGCAAAAGGGGACAGGGGATGGGTCAGCCCCAGCATTTT.

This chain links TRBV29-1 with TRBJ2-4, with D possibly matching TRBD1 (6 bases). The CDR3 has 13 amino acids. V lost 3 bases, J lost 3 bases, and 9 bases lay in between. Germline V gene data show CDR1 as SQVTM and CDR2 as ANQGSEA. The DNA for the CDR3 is TGCAGCGTTGAGGGGGCCGGCAAAAACATTCAGTACTTC. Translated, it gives CSVEGAGKNIQYF. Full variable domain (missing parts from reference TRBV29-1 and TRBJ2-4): SAVISQKPSRDICQRGTSLTIQCQVDSQVTMMFWYRQQPGQSLTLIATANQGSEATYESGFVIDKFPISRPNLTFSTLTVSNMSPEDSSIYLCSVEGAGKNIQYFGAGTRLSVL.

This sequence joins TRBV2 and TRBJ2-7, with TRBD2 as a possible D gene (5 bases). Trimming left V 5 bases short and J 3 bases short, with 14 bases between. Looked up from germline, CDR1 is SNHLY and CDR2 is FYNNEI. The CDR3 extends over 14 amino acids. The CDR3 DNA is TGTGCCAGCAGTTACATACTAGGCATCTACGAGCAGTACTTC. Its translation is CASSYILGIYEQYF.

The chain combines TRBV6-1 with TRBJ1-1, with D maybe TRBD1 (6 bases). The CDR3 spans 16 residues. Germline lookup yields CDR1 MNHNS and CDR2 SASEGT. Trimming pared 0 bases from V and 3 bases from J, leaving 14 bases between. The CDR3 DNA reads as TGTGCCAGCAGTGAAGCAGGGGGACGGACCTACACTGAAGCTTTCTTT. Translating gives CASSEAGGRTYTEAFF.

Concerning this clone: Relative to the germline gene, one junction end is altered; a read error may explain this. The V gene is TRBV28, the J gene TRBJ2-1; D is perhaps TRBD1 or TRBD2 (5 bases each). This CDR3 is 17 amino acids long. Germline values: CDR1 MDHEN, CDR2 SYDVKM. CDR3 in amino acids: CASSFEGIAETYTEQFF. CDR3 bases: TGTGCCAGCAGTTTCGAGGGGATAGCCGAAACCTACACTGAGCAGTTCTTC.

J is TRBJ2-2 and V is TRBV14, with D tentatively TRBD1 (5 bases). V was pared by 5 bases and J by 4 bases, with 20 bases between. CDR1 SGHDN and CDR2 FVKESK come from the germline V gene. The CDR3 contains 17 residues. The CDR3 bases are TGTGCCAGCAGCGAAAGGGGCAACCGAAACATCACCGGGGAGCTGTTTTTT. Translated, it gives CASSERGNRNITGELFF.

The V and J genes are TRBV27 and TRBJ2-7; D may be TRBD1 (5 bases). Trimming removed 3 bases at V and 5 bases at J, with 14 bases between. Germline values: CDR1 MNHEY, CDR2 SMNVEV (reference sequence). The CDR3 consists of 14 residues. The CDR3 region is CASSFLGQGHEQYF. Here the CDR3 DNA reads TGTGCCAGCAGTTTTTTGGGGCAGGGCCACGAGCAGTACTTC.

This CDR3 is CASTTGGVRYQEKLFF. In nucleotides, the CDR3 is TGTGCCAGCACCACGGGCGGCGTCCGCTATCAGGAAAAACTGTTTTTT. The chain carries TRBV7-6 and TRBJ1-4; D gene unclear. The V gene lost 7 bases and the J gene lost 8 bases, with 23 bases spanning the gap. CDR1 is SGHVS, CDR2 FNYEAQ, per germline. The CDR3 runs to 16 residues.

The CDR3 DNA is TGTGCCAGCAGCTTAGACAGGTTGTTTACTGGCTACACCTTC. The encoded protein is CASSLDRLFTGYTF. The chain links TRBV13 to TRBJ1-2, with a weak D call TRBD1 (5 bases). Germline assignment: CDR1 PRHDT and CDR2 FYEKMQ (reference sequence). CDR3 length: 14 amino acids. Trimming removed 1 base at V and 7 bases at J, with 13 bases between.

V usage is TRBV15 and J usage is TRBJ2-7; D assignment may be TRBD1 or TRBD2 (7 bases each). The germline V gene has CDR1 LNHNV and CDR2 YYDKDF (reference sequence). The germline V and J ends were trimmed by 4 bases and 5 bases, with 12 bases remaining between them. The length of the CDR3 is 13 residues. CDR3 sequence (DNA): TGTGCCACCAGCACGACAGGGAGGGACGAGCAGTACTTC. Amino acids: CATSTTGRDEQYF.

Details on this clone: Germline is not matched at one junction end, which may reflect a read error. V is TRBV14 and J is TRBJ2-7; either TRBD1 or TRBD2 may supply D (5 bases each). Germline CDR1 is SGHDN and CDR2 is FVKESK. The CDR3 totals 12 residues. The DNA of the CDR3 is TGTGCCAGCAGCCTCTACTCGGGACGGCTGGACTTC. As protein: CASSLYSGRLDF.

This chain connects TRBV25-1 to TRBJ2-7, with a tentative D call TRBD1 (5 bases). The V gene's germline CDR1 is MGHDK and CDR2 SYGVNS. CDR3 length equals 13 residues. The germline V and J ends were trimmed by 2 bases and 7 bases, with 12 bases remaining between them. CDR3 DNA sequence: TGTGCCAGCAGTGAAGTATCTGCAGGGGAGCAGTACTTC. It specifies CASSEVSAGEQYF.

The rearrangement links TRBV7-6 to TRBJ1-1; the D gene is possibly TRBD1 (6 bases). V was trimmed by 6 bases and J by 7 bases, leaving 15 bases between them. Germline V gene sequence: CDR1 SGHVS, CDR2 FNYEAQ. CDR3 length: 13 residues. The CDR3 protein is CASSSSGASEAFF. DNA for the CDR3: TGTGCCAGCAGTTCCTCAGGGGCTAGTGAAGCTTTCTTT.

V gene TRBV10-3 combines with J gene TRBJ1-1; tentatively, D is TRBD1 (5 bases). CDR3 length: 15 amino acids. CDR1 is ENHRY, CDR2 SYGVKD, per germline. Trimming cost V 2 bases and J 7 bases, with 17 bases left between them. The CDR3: CAISEVVQGASEAFF. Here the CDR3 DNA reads TGTGCCATCAGTGAGGTCGTTCAAGGGGCAAGTGAAGCTTTCTTT.

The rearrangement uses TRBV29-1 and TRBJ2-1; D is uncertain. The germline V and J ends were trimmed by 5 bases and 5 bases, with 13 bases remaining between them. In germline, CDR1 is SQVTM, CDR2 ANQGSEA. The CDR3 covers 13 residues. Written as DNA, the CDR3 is TGCAGCGTTTTACCGTTTGGGCACAATGAGCAGTTCTTC. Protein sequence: CSVLPFGHNEQFF.

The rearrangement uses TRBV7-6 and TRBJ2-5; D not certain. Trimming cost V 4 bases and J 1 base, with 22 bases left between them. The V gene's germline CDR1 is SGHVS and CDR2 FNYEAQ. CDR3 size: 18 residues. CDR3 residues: CASSSNPGPPGPQETQYF. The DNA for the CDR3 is TGTGCCAGCAGCTCCAATCCCGGGCCTCCGGGCCCCCAAGAGACCCAGTACTTC. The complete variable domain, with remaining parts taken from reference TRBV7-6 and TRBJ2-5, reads GAGVSQSPRYKVTKRGQDVALRCDPISGHVSLYWYRQALGQGPEFLTYFNYEAQQDKSGLPNDRFSAERPEGSISTLTIQRTEQRDSAMYRCASSSNPGPPGPQETQYFGPGTRLLVL.